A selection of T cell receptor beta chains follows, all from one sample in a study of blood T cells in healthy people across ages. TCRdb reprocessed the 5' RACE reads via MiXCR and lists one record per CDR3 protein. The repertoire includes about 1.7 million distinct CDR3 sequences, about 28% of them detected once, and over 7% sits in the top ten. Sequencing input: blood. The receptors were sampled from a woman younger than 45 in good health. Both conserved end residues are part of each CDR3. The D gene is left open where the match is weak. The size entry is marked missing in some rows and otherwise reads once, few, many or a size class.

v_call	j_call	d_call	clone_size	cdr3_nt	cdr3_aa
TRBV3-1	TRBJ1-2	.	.	TGTGCCAGCAGCCAAGGCGGGACCCCCTATGGCTACACCTTC	CASSQGGTPYGYTF
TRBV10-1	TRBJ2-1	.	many	TGCGCCAGCAGTGACCCTAGAACTGAGCAGTTCTTC	CASSDPRTEQFF
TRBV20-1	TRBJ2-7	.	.	TGCAGTGCTAGTCCCCTAGCGAGGAATGAGCAGTACTTC	CSASPLARNEQYF
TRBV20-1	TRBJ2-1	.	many	TGCAGTGCTAGGACTAGTTACAATGAGCAGTTCTTC	CSARTSYNEQFF
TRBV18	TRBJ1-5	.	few	TGTGCCAGCTCACCATTGCCGGCTGCTAATCAGCCCCAGCATTTT	CASSPLPAANQPQHF
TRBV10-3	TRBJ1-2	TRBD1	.	TGTGCCATCGAAGACAGGGTCGACTATGGCTACACCTTC	CAIEDRVDYGYTF
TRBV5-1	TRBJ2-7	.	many	TGCGCCAGCAACAAAGACCCGGGGGTGGACTACGAGCAGTACTTC	CASNKDPGVDYEQYF
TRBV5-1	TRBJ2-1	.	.	TGTGCCAGCAGTTTCCGGGACGGAGGACTAAATGAGCAGTTCTTC	CASSFRDGGLNEQFF
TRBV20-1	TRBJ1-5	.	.	TGCAGTGCTACCACAGGGTGGTCCGCATACGATCAGCCCCAGCATTTT	CSATTGWSAYDQPQHF
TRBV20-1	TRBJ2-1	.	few	TGCAGTGCAGGGGGGTATCGCGGGGGAGCGTACAATGAGCAGTTCTTC	CSAGGYRGGAYNEQFF
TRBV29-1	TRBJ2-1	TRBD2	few	TGCAGCGTTGAAGCTCGCTCAGTAGCTAGCGGGGCCAGCTCCTACAATGAGCAGTTCTTC	CSVEARSVASGASSYNEQFF
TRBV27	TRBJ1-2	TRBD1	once	TGTGCCAGCAGTCCGATGCCCGGGACAGGGGACCAATATGGCTACACCTTC	CASSPMPGTGDQYGYTF
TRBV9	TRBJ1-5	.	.	TGTGCCAGCAGCGAAAGGGAGTGGAATCAGCCCCAGCATTTT	CASSEREWNQPQHF
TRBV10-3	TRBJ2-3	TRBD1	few	TGTGCCATCAGTGGGGCAGGGGGCGATACGCAGTATTTT	CAISGAGGDTQYF
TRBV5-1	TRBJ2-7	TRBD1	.	TGCGCCAGCAGTTCATGGGACAGGGGCGACTACGAGCAGTACTTC	CASSSWDRGDYEQYF
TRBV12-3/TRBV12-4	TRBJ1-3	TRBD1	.	TGTGCCAGCAGTTCCGGGACAGTAGGTGTATACACCATATATTTT	CASSSGTVGVYTIYF
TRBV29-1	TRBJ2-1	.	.	TGCAGCACAACAGGCAGGGTGTTGTCCTACAATGAGCAGTTCTTC	CSTTGRVLSYNEQFF
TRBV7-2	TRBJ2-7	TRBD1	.	TGTGCCAGCAGCTTCACCGGGACAGAGGCCTACGAGCAGTACTTC	CASSFTGTEAYEQYF
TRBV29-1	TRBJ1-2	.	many	TGCAGCGTTGCCGCCAACAGGGTGAACTATGGCTACACCTTC	CSVAANRVNYGYTF
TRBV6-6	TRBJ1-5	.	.	TGTGCCAGCAATCCCGACTCGGGGTCTGGTAATCAGCCCCAGCATTTT	CASNPDSGSGNQPQHF
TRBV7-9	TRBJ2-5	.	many	TGTGCCAGCAGCCAACTAGGGTGGAAAGAGACCCAGTACTTC	CASSQLGWKETQYF
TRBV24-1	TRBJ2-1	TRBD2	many	TGTGCCACCAGTGATACTACTAGCGGGATCGGCGATGAGCAGTTCTTC	CATSDTTSGIGDEQFF
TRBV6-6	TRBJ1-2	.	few	TGTGCCAGCAGTACGAGAGGGAAAGGCTACACCTTC	CASSTRGKGYTF
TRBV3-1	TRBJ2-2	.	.	TGTGCCAGCAGCCTGCAGGGTATAAAGGGCGGGGAGCTGTTTTTT	CASSLQGIKGGELFF
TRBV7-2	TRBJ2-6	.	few	TGTACCAGCAGCTCCAGACCCTCTGGGGCCAACGTCCTGACTTTC	CTSSSRPSGANVLTF
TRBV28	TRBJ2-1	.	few	TGTGCCAGCAATAGTTGGGGGGGGCCTCGGAATGAGCAGTTCTTC	CASNSWGGPRNEQFF
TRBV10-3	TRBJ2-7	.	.	TGTGCCATCAGTGAAGAGCGAGACGAGCAGTACTTC	CAISEERDEQYF
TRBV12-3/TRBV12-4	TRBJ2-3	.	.	TGTGCCAGCAGTTCAGGCCAATTTCTAGCGGATACGCAGTATTTT	CASSSGQFLADTQYF
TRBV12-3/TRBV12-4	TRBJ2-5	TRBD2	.	TGTGCCACCTCCGCTAGCGGGATTATGGAGACCCAGTACTTC	CATSASGIMETQYF
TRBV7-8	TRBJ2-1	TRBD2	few	TGTGCCAGCAGCTTAGAGAGCCTAGCGGGAAACAATGAGCAGTTCTTC	CASSLESLAGNNEQFF
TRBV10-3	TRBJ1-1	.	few	TGTGCCGTCGGTACCAACACTGAAGCTTTCTTT	CAVGTNTEAFF
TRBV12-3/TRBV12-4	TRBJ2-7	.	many	TGTGCCAGCAGCCTTGGGACGCTGGCCTACGAGCAGTACTTC	CASSLGTLAYEQYF
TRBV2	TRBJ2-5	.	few	TGTGCCAGCAGTGAATACATTCAAGAGACCCAGTACTTC	CASSEYIQETQYF
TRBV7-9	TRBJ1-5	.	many	TGTGCCAGCAGCCCCCCAGGGGACAATCAGCCCCAGCATTTT	CASSPPGDNQPQHF
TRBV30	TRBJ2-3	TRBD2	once	TGTGCCTGGAGTCTGGGGGGTGAAGCGGGGGGGTTCACAGATACGCAGTATTTT	CAWSLGGEAGGFTDTQYF
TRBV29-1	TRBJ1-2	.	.	TGCAGCGTGGGGGGGGCCGAAGGCTACACCTTC	CSVGGAEGYTF
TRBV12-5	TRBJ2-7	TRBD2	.	TGTGCTAGTGGTTCCAGCGGGAGTGGTTGTTACGAGCAGTACTTC	CASGSSGSGCYEQYF
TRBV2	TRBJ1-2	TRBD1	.	TGTGCCAGCCTTGGACAGGGGGATAGCTACACCTTC	CASLGQGDSYTF
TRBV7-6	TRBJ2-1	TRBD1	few	TGTGCCAGCAGACCTTGGACAGGGCAGGGCAATGAGCAGTTCTTC	CASRPWTGQGNEQFF
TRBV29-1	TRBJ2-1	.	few	TGCAGCGTCTTTTACAGGGAGGGCCTCTACAATGAGCAGTTCTTC	CSVFYREGLYNEQFF
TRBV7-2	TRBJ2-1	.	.	TGTGCCAGCAGCTCCCGCCTGCGAAATGAGCAGTTCTTC	CASSSRLRNEQFF
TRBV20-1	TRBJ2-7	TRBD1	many	TGCAGCGGGACAGGGGGCAGCGAGCAGTACTTC	CSGTGGSEQYF
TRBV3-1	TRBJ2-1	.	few	TGTGCCAGCAGCCAAGACTACACCGGGAGTTTCAATGAGCAGTTCTTC	CASSQDYTGSFNEQFF
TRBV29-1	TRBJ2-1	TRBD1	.	TGCAGCGTTGGATTACAGGGGGCACACAATGGGCAGTTCTTC	CSVGLQGAHNGQFF
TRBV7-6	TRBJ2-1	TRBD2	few	TGTGCCAGCAGCCCCGGGGGGGCTTGGGATGAGCAGTTCTTC	CASSPGGAWDEQFF
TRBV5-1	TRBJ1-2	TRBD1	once	TGCGCCAGCAGCCCAGGACAGGGTAACGGCTGCACCTTC	CASSPGQGNGCTF
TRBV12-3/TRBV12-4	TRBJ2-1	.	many	TGTGCCAGCAAAGGTGGCGGGACGTACAATGAGCAGTTCTTC	CASKGGGTYNEQFF
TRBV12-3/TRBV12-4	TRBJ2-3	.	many	TGTGCCAGCAGTTCCGTGGTCGATACGCAGTATTTT	CASSSVVDTQYF
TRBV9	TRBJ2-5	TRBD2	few	TGTGCCAGCAACGTAGGCAGCAGCGGGGGCGGTGGAAGAGAGACCCAGTACTTC	CASNVGSSGGGGRETQYF
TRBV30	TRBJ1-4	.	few	TGTGCCTGGACGCCGGGGGCATTCGGAAAACTGTTTTTT	CAWTPGAFGKLFF
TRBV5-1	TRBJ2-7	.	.	TGCGCCAGCAGCTTTAGTGAGGGTCACGAGCAGTACTTC	CASSFSEGHEQYF
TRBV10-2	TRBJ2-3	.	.	TGCGCCAGCAGTGACTCTACGGGGGTTGCGCAGTATTTT	CASSDSTGVAQYF
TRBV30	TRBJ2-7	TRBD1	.	TGTGCCTGGGGGGACAGGGACTACGAGCAGTACTTC	CAWGDRDYEQYF
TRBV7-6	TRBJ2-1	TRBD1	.	TGTGCCAGCAGCTTATCAACCGGGACAGTCCTCGGTGAGCAGTTCTTC	CASSLSTGTVLGEQFF
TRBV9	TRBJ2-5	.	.	TGTGCCAGCAGCGTAGAGGTCATGGGTCCCCGCCGAGGGCAGTACTTC	CASSVEVMGPRRGQYF